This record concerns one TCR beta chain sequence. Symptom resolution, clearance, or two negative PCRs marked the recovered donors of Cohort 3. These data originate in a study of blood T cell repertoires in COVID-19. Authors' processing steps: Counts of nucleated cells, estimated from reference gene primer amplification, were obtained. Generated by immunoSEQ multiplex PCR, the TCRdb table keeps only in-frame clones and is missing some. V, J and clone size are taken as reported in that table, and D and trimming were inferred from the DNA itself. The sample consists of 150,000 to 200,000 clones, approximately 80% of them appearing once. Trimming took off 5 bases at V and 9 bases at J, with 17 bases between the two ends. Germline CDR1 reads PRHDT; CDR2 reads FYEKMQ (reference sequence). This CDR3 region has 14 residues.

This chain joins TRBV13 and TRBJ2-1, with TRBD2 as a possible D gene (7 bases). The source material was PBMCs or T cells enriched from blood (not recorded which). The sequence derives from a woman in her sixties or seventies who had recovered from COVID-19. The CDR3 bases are TGTGCCAGCAGCCCTGGACTAGGGGGGGTTGAGCAGTTCTTC. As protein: CASSPGLGGVEQFF.